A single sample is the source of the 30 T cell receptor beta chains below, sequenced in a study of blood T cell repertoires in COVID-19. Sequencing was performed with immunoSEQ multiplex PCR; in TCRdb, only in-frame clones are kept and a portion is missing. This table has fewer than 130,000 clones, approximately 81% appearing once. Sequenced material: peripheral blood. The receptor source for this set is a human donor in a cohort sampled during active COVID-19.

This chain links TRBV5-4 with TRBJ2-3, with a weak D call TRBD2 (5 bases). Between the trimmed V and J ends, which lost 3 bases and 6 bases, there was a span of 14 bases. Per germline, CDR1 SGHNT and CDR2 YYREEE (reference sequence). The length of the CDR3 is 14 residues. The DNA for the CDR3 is TGTGCCAGCAGCTCCCCGGGATATCCGGATACGCAGTATTTT. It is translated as CASSSPGYPDTQYF.

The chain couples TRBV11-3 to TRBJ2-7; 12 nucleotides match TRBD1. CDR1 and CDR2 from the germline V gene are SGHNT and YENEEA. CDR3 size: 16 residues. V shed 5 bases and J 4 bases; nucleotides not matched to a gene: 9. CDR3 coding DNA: TGTGCCAGCAGCCTCCGGGGGACAGGGGGCGAATACGAGCAGTACTTC. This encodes CASSLRGTGGEYEQYF.

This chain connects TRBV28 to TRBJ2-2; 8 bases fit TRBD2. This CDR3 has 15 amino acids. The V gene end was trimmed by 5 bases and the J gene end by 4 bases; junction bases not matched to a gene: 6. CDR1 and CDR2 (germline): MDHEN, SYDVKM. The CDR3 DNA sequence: TGTGCCAGCAGTCCGATCGGACTAGCCACCGGGGAGCTGTTTTTT. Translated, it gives CASSPIGLATGELFF.

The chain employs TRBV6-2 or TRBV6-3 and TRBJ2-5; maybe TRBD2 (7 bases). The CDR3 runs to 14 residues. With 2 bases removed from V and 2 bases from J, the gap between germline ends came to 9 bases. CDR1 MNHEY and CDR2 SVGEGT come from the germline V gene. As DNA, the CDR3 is TGTGCCAGCAGTTACGGGGGGGCGCAAGAGACCCAGTACTTC. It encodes CASSYGGAQETQYF.

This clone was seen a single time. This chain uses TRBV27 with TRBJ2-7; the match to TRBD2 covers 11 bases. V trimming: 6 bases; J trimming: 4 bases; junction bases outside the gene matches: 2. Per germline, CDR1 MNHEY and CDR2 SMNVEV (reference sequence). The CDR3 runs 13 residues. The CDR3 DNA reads TGTGCCAGCAGACCTAGCGGGAGGTACGAGCAGTACTTC. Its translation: CASRPSGRYEQYF.

CDR3: CASSLHAGSETQYF. As DNA, the CDR3 is TGTGCCAGCAGCTTACACGCGGGGTCGGAGACCCAGTACTTC. The chain recombines TRBV7-3 with TRBJ2-5, with D possibly being TRBD2 (6 bases). CDR3 length equals 14 residues. V lost 2 bases and J lost 5, with 12 bases in between. CDR1 and CDR2 (germline): SGHTA, FQGTGA.

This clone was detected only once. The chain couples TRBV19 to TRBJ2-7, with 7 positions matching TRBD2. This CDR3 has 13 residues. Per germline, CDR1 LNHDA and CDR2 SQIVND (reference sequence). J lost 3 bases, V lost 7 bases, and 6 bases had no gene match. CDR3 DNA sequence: TGTGCCAGTACGGCTAGCGGCGACTACGAGCAGTACTTC. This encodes CASTASGDYEQYF.

The CDR3 DNA is TGTGCCAGCAGCTCCCCCCTCGGCGGGAGAGACTACGAGCAGTACTTC. Translating it yields CASSSPLGGRDYEQYF. The chain is built from TRBV9 and TRBJ2-7; 7 bases fit TRBD2. Trimming at V came to 4 bases and at J to 3 bases, leaving 13 bases not matched to a gene. CDR3 size: 16 residues. Germline loops: CDR1 SGDLS, CDR2 YYNGEE.

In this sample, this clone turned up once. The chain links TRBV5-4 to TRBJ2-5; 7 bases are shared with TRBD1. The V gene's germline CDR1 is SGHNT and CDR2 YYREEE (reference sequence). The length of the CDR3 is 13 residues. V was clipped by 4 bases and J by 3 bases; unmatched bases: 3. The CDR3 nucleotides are TGTGCCAGCAGCCTGGGGACAGAAGAGACCCAGTACTTC. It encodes CASSLGTEETQYF.

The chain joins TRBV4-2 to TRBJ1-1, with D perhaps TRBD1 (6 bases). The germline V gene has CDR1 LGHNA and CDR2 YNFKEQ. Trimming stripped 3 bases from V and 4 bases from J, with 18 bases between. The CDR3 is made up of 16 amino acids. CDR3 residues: CASSQGNREWGTEAFF. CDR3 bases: TGTGCCAGCAGCCAGGGAAACAGGGAGTGGGGCACTGAAGCTTTCTTT.

CDR3 region: CASTRYAAGGKGLAGVSNEQFF. CDR3 DNA sequence: TGTGCCAGTACGAGATATGCGGCAGGGGGAAAGGGACTAGCGGGAGTAAGTAATGAGCAGTTCTTC. This chain uses TRBV19 with TRBJ2-1; 14 bases line up with TRBD2. This CDR3 spans 22 amino acids. CDR1 LNHDA and CDR2 SQIVND come from the germline V gene (reference sequence). V lost 7 bases, J lost 7 bases, and 27 bases stayed unmatched.

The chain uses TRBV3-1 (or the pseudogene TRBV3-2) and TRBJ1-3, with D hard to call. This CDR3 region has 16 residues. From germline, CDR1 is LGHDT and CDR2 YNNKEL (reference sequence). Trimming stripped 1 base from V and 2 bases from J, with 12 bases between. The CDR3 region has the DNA TGTGCCAGCAGCCAAGTAGGAGTCGGTCCTGGAAACACCATATATTTT. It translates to CASSQVGVGPGNTIYF.

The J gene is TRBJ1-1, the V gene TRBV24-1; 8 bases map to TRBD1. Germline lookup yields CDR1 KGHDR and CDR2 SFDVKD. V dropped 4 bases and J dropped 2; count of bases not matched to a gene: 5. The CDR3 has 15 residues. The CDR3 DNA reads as TGTGCCACCAGTGACCCCGGGACAGGTAACACTGAAGCTTTCTTT. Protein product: CATSDPGTGNTEAFF.

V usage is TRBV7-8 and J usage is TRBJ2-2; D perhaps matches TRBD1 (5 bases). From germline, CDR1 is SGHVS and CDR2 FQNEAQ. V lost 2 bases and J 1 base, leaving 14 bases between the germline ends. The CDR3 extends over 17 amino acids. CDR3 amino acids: CASSLMGLTGNTGELFF. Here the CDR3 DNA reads TGTGCCAGCAGCTTAATGGGCTTAACAGGGAACACCGGGGAGCTGTTTTTT.

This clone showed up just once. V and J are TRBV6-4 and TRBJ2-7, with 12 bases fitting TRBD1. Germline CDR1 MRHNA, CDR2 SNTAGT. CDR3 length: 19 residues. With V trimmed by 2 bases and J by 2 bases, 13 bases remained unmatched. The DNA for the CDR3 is TGTGCCAGCAGTGACCTTATAGATCTCCGGGACAGGGGGCCCTACGAGCAGTACTTC. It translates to CASSDLIDLRDRGPYEQYF.

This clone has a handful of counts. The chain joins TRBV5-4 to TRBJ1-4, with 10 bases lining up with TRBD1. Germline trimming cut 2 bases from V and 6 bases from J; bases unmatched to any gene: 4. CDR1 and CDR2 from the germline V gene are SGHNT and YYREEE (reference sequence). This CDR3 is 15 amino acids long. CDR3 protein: CASSFTGTGDEKLFF. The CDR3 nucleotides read TGTGCCAGCAGCTTCACCGGGACAGGGGATGAAAAACTGTTTTTT.

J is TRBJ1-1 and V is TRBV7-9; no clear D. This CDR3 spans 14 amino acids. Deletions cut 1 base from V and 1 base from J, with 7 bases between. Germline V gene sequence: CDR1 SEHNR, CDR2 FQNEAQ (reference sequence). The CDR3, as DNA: TGTGCCAGCAGCTTAGAAAGAGGGAACACTGAAGCTTTCTTT. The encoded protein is CASSLERGNTEAFF.

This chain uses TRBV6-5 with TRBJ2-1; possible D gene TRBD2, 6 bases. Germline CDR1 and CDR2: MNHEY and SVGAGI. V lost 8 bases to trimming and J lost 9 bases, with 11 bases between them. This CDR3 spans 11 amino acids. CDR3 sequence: CASGGVSEQFF. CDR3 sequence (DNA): TGTGCCAGCGGCGGGGTCTCTGAGCAGTTCTTC.

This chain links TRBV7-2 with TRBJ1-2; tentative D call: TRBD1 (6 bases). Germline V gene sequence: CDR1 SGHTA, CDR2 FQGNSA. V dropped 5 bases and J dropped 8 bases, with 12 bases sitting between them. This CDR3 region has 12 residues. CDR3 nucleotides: TGTGCCAGCAGCGCAACAGGGAACGGCTACACCTTC. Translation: CASSATGNGYTF.

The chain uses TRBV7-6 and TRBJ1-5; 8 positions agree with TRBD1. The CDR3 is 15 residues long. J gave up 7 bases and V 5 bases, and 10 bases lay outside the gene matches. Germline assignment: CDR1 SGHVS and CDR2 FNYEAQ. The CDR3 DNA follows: TGTGCCAGCAGCCGACTGGACAGGGCGGACCAGCCCCAGCATTTT. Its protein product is CASSRLDRADQPQHF.

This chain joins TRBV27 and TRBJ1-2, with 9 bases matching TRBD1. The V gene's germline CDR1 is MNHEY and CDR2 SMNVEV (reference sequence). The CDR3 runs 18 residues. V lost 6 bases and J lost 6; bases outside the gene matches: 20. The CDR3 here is CASSPPGVGTGFYNGYTF. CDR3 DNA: TGTGCCAGCAGCCCGCCAGGGGTCGGGACAGGGTTTTATAATGGCTACACCTTC.

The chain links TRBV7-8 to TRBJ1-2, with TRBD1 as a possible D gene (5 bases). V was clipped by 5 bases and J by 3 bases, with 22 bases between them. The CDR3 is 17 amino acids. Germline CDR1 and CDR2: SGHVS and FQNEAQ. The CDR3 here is CASSPRGTMRGDYGYTF. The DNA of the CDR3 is TGTGCCAGCAGCCCGCGGGGGACTATGAGGGGCGACTATGGCTACACCTTC.

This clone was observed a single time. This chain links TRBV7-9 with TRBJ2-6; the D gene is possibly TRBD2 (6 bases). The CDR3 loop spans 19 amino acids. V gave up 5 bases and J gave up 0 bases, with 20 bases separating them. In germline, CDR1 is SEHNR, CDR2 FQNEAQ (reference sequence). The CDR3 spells CASSLGNLGGSSGANVLTF. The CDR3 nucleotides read TGTGCCAGCAGCCTCGGCAATCTAGGAGGGAGCTCTGGGGCCAACGTCCTGACTTTC.

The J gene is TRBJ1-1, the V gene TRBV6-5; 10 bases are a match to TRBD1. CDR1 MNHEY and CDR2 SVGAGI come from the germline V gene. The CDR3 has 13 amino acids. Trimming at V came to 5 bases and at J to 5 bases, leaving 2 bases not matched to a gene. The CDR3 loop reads CASSTDRGTEAFF. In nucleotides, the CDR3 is TGTGCCAGCAGTACGGACAGGGGGACTGAAGCTTTCTTT.

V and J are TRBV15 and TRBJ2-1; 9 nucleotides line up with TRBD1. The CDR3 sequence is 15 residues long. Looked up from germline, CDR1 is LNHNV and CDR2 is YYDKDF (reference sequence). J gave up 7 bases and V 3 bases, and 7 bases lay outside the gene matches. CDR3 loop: CATSRAGQGLNEQFF. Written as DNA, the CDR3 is TGTGCCACCAGCAGGGCCGGACAGGGGCTGAATGAGCAGTTCTTC.

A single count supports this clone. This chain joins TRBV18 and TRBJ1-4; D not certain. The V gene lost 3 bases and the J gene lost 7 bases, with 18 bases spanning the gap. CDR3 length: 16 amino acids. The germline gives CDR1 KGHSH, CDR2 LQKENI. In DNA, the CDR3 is TGTGCCAGCTCACCGAACCGAGTGGCGGCGGGTGAAAAACTGTTTTTT. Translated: CASSPNRVAAGEKLFF. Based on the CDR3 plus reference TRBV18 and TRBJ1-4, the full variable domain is NAGVMQNPRHLVRRRGQEARLRCSPMKGHSHVYWYRQLPEEGLKFMVYLQKENIIDESGMPKERFSAEFPKEGPSILRIQQVVRGDSAAYFCASSPNRVAAGEKLFFGSGTQLSVL.

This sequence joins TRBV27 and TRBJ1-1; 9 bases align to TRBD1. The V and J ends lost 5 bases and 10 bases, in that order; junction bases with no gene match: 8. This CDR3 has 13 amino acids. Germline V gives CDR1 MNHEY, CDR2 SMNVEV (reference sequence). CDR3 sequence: CASSPRQGEVAFF. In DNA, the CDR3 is TGTGCCAGCAGTCCCAGACAGGGGGAGGTAGCTTTCTTT.

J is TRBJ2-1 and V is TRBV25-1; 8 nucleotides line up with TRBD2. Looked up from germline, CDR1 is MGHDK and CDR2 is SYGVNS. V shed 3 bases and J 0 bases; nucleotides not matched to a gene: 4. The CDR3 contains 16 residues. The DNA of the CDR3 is TGTGCCAGCAGTGACATAAGCGGGAGCTCCTACAATGAGCAGTTCTTC. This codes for CASSDISGSSYNEQFF.

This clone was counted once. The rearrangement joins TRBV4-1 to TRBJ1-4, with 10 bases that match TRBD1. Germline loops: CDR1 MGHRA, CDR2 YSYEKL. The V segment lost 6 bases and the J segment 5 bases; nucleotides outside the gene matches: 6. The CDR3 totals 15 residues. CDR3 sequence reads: CASSPVGQGNEKLFF. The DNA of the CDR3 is TGCGCCAGCAGTCCGGTGGGACAGGGGAATGAAAAACTGTTTTTT.

CDR3 loop: CASSSPPGQGFTDTQYF. The CDR3 coding sequence is TGTGCCAGTAGTTCACCGCCGGGACAGGGATTCACAGATACGCAGTATTTT. J is TRBJ2-3 and V is TRBV19; TRBD1 matches at 9 bases. J was trimmed by 2 bases and V by 5 bases; bases with no gene match: 11. CDR1 is LNHDA, CDR2 SQIVND, per germline (reference sequence). The CDR3 has 17 amino acids.